This TCR beta chain was captured in a study of CD8+CD57+ T cells in acquired aplastic anemia. In the study overall: The average for DNA from sorted CD4+ and CD8+ cells was roughly 3 ug. Where healthy donors were concerned, CD4+ cells averaged about 11 million reads. General study points: Any difference that existed in CD8+ Simpson's diversity between patients and controls was not significant. A set of twenty-nine CD8+ CDR3 sequences was shared between patients and controls, and these sequences appeared highly expressed in patients.

Per germline, CDR1 DFQATT and CDR2 SNEGSKA (reference sequence). CDR3 length: 14 residues. The V end was cut by 0 bases, the J end by 4 bases, with 12 bases between. A word on this clonotype: The antigen is unknown.

The template used for profiling TCR beta VDJ and CDR3 was genomic DNA. TCRdb analysed the reads with MiXCR anew, one entry per CDR3 protein. Of around 400,000 distinct CDR3 sequences listed, 55% to 75% are singletons. The chain carries TRBV20-1 and TRBJ1-2; D is unresolved. The clonotype originates from a human donor in good health, serving as a control. The sequenced sample consisted of sorted CD4+, CD8+, or CD8+CD57+ T cells (not recorded which) from PBMCs. The CDR3 spells CSARDINDGYGYTF. CDR3 bases: TGCAGTGCTAGAGACATTAACGATGGCTATGGCTACACCTTC.